This paragraph reports one T cell receptor (beta chain). This specimen belongs to a study of T cell changes during pregnancy in multiple sclerosis. The CDR3 contains 15 residues. Per the germline V gene, CDR1 is LNHDA and CDR2 is SQIVND (reference sequence). Trimming took 3 bases from V and 4 from J; bases not matched to a gene: 8. Assay used: immunoSEQ multiplex PCR; TCRdb lists only in-frame clones, some missing. The sample lists about 50,000 clones; about 91% were seen once. V gene TRBV19 combines with J gene TRBJ1-2, with 7 bases fitting TRBD1. The clonotype was recovered from a female donor with multiple sclerosis, enrolled in a pregnancy study. The source was CD8+ T cells from peripheral blood mononuclear cells, collected after pregnancy. CDR3 in amino acids: CASSMLYRDSYGYTF. DNA of the CDR3: TGTGCCAGTAGTATGCTGTACCGGGACAGCTATGGCTACACCTTC. Combining the CDR3 with reference TRBV19 and TRBJ1-2 gives the whole variable domain DGGITQSPKYLFRKEGQNVTLSCEQNLNHDAMYWYRQDPGQGLRLIYYSQIVNDFQKGDIAEGYSVSREKKESFPLTVTSAQKNPTAFYLCASSMLYRDSYGYTFGSGTRLTVV.